This TCR beta chain was recorded in a study of shared clonotypes between healthy human individuals. Study-wide context: Three plates were used per donor for CD4 naive, three for CD4 memory, two for CD8 naive and one for CD8 memory.

From germline, CDR1 is SEHNR and CDR2 FQNEAQ (reference sequence). CDR3 size: 15 residues. In the original processing: Junction-only sequences without quality scores came from ImmunoSEQ, so filtering differed. Clones were sequenced by immunoSEQ multiplex PCR, and TCRdb holds only the in-frame ones, with some missing. V and J calls and clone size are those listed in that table; D and trimming were worked out from the DNA. The top ten hold 0.5% to 0.65% of the sample, which has about 1.1 million clones, around 82% seen once. Worth noting for this clone: Compared with germline, one end of the junction differs, possibly owing to a read error.

The sequencing input was memory CD4+ T cells from PBMCs. Described subset: CD45RA-negative fraction. This rearrangement joins TRBV7-9 to TRBJ2-1; perhaps TRBD1 as D (6 bases). The TCR comes from a man aged 18 to 30 in good health. Some clones in this sample may be carry-over from other donors' samples. The CDR3 DNA sequence: TGTGCCAGCAGGGGGTCTGGACAGAGCCTCCGTGGGTCCGTCTTC. This gives the protein CASRGSGQSLRGSVF.